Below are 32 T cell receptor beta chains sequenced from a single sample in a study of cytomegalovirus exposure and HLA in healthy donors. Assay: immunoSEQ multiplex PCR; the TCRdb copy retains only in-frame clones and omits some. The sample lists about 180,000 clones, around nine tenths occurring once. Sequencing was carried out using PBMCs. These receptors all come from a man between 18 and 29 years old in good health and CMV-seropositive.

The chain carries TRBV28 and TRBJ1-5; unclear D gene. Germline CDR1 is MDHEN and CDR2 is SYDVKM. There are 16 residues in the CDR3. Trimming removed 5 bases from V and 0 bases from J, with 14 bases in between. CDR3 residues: CASSPFGGVSNQPQHF. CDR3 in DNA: TGTGCCAGCAGTCCATTTGGAGGCGTTAGCAATCAGCCCCAGCATTTT.

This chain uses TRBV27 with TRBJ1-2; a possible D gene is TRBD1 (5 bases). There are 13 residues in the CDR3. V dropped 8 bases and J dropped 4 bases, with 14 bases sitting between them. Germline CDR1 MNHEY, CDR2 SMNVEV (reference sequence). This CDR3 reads CASSAFTGYGYTF. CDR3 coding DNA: TGTGCCAGCTCCGCGTTCACAGGCTATGGCTACACCTTC.

CDR3 sequence reads: CASSQEGLALTEQFF. CDR3 DNA sequence: TGCGCCAGCAGCCAAGAGGGACTAGCCCTAACTGAGCAGTTCTTC. This chain connects TRBV4-3 to TRBJ2-1; TRBD2 matches 9 bases. Trimming cost V 0 bases and J 9 bases; bases outside gene matches: 6. Germline V gene data show CDR1 as LGHNA and CDR2 as YSLEER. The CDR3 sequence is 15 residues long.

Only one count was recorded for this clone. The CDR3 sequence is CASTDRWTGASPGYTF. The CDR3 DNA sequence: TGTGCCAGTACCGACCGCTGGACAGGGGCTTCTCCGGGCTACACCTTC. This chain joins TRBV19 and TRBJ1-2; 9 bases fit TRBD1. With V trimmed by 7 bases and J by 8 bases, 17 bases remained unmatched. The CDR3 loop spans 16 amino acids. Germline-derived CDR1 and CDR2 are LNHDA and SQIVND (reference sequence).

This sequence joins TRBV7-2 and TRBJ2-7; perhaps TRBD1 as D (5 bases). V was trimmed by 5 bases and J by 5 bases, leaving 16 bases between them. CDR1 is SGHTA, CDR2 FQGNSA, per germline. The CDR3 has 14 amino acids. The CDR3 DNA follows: TGTGCCAGCAGCCTGTCGACAGACGTCGACGAGCAGTACTTC. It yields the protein CASSLSTDVDEQYF.

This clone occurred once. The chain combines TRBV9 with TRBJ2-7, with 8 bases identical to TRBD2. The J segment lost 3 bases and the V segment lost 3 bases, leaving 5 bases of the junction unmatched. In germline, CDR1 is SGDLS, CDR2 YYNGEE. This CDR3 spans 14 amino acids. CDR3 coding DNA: TGTGCCAGCAGCGCGGGAGGGGAGCTCTACGAGCAGTACTTC. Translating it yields CASSAGGELYEQYF.

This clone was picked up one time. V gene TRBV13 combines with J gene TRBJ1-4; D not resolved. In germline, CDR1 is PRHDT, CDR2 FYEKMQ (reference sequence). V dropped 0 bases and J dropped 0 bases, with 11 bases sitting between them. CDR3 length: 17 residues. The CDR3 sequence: CASSLGRGGATNEKLFF. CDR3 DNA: TGTGCCAGCAGCTTAGGACGTGGCGGGGCAACTAATGAAAAACTGTTTTTT.

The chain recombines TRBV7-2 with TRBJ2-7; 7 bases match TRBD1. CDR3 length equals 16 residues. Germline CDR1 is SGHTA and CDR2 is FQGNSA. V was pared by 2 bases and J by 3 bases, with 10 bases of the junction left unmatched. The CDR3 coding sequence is TGTGCCAGCAGCTTAACAGGGGCAGGCAAGTACTACGAGCAGTACTTC. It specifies CASSLTGAGKYYEQYF.

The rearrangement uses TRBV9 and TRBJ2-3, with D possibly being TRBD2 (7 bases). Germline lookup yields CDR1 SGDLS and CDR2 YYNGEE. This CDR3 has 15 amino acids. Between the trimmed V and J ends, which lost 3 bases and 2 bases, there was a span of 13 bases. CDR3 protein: CASSAGGRVTDTQYF. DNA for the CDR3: TGTGCCAGCAGCGCCGGGGGGCGGGTCACAGATACGCAGTATTTT.

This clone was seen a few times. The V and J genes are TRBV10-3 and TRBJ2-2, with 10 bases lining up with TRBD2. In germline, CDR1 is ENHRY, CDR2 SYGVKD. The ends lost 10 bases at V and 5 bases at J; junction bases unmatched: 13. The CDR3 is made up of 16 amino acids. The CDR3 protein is CATRERGGGGTGELFF. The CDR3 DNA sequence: TGTGCCACCCGGGAGCGGGGGGGCGGAGGTACCGGGGAGCTGTTTTTT.

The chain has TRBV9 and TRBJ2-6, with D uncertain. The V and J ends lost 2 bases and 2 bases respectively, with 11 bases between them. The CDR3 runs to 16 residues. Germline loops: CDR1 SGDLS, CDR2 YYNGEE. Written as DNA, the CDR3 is TGTGCCAGCAGCGTGCTGGGCGACCCTGGGGCCAACGTCCTGACTTTC. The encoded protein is CASSVLGDPGANVLTF. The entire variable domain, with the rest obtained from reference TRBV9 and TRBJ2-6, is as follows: DSGVTQTPKHLITATGQRVTLRCSPRSGDLSVYWYQQSLDQGLQFLIQYYNGEERAKGNILERFSAQQFPDLHSELNLSSLELGDSALYFCASSVLGDPGANVLTFGAGSRLTVL.

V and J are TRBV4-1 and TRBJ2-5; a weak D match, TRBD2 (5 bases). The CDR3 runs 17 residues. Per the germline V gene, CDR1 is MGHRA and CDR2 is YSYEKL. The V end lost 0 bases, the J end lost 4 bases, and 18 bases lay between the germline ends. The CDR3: CASSQDGRGVWLETQYF. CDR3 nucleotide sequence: TGCGCCAGCAGCCAAGATGGGAGAGGAGTTTGGTTAGAGACCCAGTACTTC.

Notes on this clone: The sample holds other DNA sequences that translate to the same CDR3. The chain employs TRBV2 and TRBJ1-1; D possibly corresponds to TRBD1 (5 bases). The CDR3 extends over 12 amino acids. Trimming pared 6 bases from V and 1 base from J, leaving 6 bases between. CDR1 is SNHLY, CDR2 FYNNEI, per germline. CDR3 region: CASSRENTEAFF. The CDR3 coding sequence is TGTGCCAGCAGCAGGGAGAACACTGAAGCTTTCTTT.

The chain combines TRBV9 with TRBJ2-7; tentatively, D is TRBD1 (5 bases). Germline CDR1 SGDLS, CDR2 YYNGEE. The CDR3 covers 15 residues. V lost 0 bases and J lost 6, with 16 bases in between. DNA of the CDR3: TGTGCCAGCAGCGTAGGAACTGCCCGAAGGGGCGAGCAGTACTTC. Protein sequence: CASSVGTARRGEQYF.

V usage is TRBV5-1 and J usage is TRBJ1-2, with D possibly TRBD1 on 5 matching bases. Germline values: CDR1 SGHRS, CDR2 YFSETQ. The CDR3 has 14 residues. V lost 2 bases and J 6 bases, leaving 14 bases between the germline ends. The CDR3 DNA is TGCGCCAGCAGCTTACTGGGGCAGGGTAATGGCTACACCTTC. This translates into CASSLLGQGNGYTF. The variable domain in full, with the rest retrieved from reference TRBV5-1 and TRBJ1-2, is KAGVTQTPRYLIKTRGQQVTLSCSPISGHRSVSWYQQTPGQGLQFLFEYFSETQRNKGNFPGRFSGRQFSNSRSEMNVSTLELGDSALYLCASSLLGQGNGYTFGSGTRLTVV.

This chain's CDR3 is CASSYSIGVTEAFF. The DNA of the CDR3 is TGTGCCAGCAGTTACTCTATAGGGGTAACTGAAGCTTTCTTT. This chain connects TRBV6-5 to TRBJ1-1, with D possibly TRBD1 on 5 matching bases. CDR1 and CDR2 from the germline V gene are MNHEY and SVGAGI. The CDR3 loop spans 14 amino acids. Trimming stripped 0 bases from V and 5 bases from J, with 10 bases between.

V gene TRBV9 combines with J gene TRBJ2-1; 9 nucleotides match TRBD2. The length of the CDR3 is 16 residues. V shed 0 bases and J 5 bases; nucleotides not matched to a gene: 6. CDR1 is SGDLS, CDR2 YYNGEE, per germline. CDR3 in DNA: TGTGCCAGCAGCGTAGGGTTGCGGGAGGGCCACAATGAGCAGTTCTTC. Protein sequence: CASSVGLREGHNEQFF.

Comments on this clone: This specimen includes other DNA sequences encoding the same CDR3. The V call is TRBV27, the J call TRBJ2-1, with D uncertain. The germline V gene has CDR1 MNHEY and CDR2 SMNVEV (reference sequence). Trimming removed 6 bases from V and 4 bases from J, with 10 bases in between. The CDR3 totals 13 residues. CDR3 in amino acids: CASSLTPYNEQFF. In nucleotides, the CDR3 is TGTGCCAGCAGCCTGACTCCTTACAATGAGCAGTTCTTC.

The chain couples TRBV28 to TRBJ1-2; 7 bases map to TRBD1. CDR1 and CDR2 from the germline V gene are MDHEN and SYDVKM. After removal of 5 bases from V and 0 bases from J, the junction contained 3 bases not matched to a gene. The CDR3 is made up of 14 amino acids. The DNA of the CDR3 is TGTGCCAGCAGTGGGACAGTAACTAACTATGGCTACACCTTC. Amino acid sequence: CASSGTVTNYGYTF.

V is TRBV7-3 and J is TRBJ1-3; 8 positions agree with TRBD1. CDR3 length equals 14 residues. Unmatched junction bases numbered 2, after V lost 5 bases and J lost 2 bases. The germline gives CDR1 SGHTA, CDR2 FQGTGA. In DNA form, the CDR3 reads TGTGCCAGCAGCCCGACAGGGGCTGGAAACACCATATATTTT. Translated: CASSPTGAGNTIYF.

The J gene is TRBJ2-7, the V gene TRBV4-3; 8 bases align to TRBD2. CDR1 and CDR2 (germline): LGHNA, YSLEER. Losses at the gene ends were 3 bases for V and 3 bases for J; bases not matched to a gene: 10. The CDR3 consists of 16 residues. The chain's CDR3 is CASSHATSGLGYEQYF. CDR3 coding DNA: TGCGCCAGCAGCCACGCCACTAGCGGCCTCGGCTACGAGCAGTACTTC.

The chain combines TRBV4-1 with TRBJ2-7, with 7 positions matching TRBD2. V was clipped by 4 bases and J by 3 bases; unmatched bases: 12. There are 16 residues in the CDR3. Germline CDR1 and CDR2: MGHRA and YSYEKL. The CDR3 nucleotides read TGCGCCAGCAGCCTAAACCGGGACGGGAGGTTCTACGAGCAGTACTTC. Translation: CASSLNRDGRFYEQYF.

DNA of the CDR3: TGTGCCAGCAGCCCGTGGGGGGGGGCTCAAGAGACCCAGTACTTC. This translates into CASSPWGGAQETQYF. The J gene is TRBJ2-5, the V gene TRBV9; tentatively, D is TRBD2 (7 bases). Looked up from germline, CDR1 is SGDLS and CDR2 is YYNGEE. Trimming removed 4 bases at V and 2 bases at J, with 15 bases between. The CDR3 is made up of 15 amino acids.

CDR3 DNA sequence: TGTGCCAGCAGCCTTATGGCGGCTAGAAATCAGCCCCAGCATTTT. Translating gives CASSLMAARNQPQHF. The rearrangement links TRBV28 to TRBJ1-5; no definite D call. With 6 bases removed from V and 4 bases from J, the gap between germline ends came to 16 bases. The CDR3 loop spans 15 amino acids. Germline values: CDR1 MDHEN, CDR2 SYDVKM.

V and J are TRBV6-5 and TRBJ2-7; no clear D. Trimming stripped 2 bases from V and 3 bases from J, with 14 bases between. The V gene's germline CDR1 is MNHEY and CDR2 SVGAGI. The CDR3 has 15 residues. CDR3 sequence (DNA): TGTGCCAGCAGTTACAGTCTGGGCCTAAGCTACGAGCAGTACTTC. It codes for CASSYSLGLSYEQYF.

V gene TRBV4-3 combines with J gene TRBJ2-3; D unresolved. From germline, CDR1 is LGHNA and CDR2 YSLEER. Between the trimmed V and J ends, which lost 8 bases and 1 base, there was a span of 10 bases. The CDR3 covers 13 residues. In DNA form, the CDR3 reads TGCGCCAGCTCCCTCCAGGGCACAGATACGCAGTATTTT. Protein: CASSLQGTDTQYF.

The CDR3 region has the DNA TGTGCCAGCGTGGGGGCGTACGAGCAGTACTTC. It codes for CASVGAYEQYF. V is TRBV7-9 and J is TRBJ2-7, with D perhaps matching TRBD1 (6 bases). The V end lost 8 bases, the J end lost 4 bases, and 9 bases lay between the germline ends. Germline V gene sequence: CDR1 SEHNR, CDR2 FQNEAQ (reference sequence). This CDR3 region has 11 residues.

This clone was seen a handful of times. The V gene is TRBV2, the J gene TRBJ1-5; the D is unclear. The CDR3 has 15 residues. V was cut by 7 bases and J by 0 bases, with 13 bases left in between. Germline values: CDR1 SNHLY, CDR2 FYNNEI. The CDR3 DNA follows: TGTGCCAGCATGGGCGATACGTATAGCAATCAGCCCCAGCATTTT. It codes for CASMGDTYSNQPQHF.

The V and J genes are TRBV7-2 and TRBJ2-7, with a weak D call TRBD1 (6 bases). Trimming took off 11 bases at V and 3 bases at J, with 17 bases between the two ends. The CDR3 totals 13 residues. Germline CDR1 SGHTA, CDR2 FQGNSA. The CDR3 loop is CAASQGSSYEQYF. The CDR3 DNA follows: TGTGCCGCTTCCCAGGGGTCAAGCTACGAGCAGTACTTC.

The CDR3 bases are TGTGCCAGCAGCGTCGGGCTAGCGGGATCAACCGGGGAGCTGTTTTTT. Translating it yields CASSVGLAGSTGELFF. The chain couples TRBV9 to TRBJ2-2, with 9 bases lining up with TRBD2. The length of the CDR3 is 16 residues. The V segment lost 2 bases and the J segment 5 bases; nucleotides outside the gene matches: 7. Germline values: CDR1 SGDLS, CDR2 YYNGEE.

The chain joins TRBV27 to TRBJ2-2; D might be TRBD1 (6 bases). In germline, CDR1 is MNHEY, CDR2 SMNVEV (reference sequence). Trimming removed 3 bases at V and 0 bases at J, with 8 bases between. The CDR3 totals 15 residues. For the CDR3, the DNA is TGTGCCAGCAGTTTGAGGGGGACGAACACCGGGGAGCTGTTTTTT. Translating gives CASSLRGTNTGELFF.

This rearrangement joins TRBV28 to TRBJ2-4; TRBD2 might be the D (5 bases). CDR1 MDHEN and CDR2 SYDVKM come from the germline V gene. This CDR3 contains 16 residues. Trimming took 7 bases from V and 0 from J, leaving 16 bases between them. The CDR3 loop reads CASTTVVGLAKNIQYF. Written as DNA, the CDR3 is TGTGCCAGCACCACAGTGGTAGGACTAGCCAAAAACATTCAGTACTTC.